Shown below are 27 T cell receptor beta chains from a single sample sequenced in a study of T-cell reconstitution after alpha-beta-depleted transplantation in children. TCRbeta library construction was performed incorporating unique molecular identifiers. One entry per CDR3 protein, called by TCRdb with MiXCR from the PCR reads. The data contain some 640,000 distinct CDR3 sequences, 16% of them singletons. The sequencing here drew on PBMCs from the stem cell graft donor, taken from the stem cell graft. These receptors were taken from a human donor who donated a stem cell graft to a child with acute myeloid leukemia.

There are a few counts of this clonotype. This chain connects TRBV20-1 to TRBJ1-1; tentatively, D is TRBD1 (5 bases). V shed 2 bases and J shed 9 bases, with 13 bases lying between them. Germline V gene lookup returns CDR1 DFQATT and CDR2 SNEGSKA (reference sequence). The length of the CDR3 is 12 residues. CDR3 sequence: CSARMGGPQAFF. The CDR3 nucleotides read TGCAGTGCTAGAATGGGGGGACCCCAAGCTTTCTTT.

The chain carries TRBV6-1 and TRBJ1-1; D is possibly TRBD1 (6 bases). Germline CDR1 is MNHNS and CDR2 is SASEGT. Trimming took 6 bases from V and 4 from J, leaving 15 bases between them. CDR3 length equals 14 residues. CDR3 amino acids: CASSPSGVGTEAFF. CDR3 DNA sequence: TGTGCCAGCAGCCCCTCAGGGGTGGGCACTGAAGCTTTCTTT.

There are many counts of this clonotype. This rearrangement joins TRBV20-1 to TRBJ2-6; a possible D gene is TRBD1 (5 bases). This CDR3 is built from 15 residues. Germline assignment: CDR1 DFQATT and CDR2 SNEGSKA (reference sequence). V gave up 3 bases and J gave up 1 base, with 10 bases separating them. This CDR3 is CSARTRGSGANVLTF. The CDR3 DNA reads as TGCAGTGCTAGGACAAGGGGATCTGGGGCCAACGTCCTGACTTTC.

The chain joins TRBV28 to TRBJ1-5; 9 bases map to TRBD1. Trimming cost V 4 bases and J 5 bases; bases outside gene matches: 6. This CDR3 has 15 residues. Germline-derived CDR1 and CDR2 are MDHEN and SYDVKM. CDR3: CASSSSGTGYQPQHF. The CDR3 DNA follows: TGTGCCAGCAGTTCTTCCGGGACAGGGTATCAGCCCCAGCATTTT.

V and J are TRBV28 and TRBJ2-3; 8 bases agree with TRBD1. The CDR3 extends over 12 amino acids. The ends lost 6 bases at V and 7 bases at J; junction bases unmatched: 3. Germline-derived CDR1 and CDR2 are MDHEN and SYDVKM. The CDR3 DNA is TGTGCCAGCAGAAGGACAGGGTATACGCAGTATTTT. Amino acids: CASRRTGYTQYF.

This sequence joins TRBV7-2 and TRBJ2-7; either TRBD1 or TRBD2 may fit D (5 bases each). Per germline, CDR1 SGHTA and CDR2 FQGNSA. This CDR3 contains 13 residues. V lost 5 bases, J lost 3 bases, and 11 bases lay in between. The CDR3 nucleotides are TGTGCCAGCAGCCCCGGTGGGGGCTACGAGCAGTACTTC. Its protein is CASSPGGGYEQYF.

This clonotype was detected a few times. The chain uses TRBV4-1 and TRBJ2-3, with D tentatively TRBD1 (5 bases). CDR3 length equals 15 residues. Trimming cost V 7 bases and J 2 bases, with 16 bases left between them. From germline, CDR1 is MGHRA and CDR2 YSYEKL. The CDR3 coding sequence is TGCGCCAGCAACTTTGGGGCTGCGTACACAGATACGCAGTATTTT. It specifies CASNFGAAYTDTQYF.

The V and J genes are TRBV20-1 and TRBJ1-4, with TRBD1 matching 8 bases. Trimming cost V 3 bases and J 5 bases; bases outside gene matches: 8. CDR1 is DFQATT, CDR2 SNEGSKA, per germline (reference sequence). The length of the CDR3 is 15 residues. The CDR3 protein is CSASDGQGINEKLFF. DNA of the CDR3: TGCAGTGCTAGCGACGGACAGGGAATAAATGAAAAACTGTTTTTT.

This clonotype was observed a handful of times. Here the CDR3 reads CASSYSPDRAGSPLHF. The CDR3 DNA reads TGTGCCAGCAGTTACTCGCCGGACAGGGCGGGTTCACCCCTCCACTTT. V gene TRBV6-5 combines with J gene TRBJ1-6, with 8 nucleotides matching TRBD1. In germline, CDR1 is MNHEY, CDR2 SVGAGI. The trim removed 0 bases at V and 9 bases at J, leaving 7 bases unmatched. The CDR3 length is 16 residues.

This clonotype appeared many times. CDR3 in DNA: TGCAGTGCTAGAGGGATGACTAGCGGAACCACAGATACGCAGTATTTT. Translating gives CSARGMTSGTTDTQYF. The chain employs TRBV20-1 and TRBJ2-3, with 9 positions matching TRBD2. V trimming: 1 base; J trimming: 2 bases; junction bases outside the gene matches: 7. Germline CDR1 is DFQATT and CDR2 is SNEGSKA (reference sequence). The CDR3 sequence is 16 residues long.

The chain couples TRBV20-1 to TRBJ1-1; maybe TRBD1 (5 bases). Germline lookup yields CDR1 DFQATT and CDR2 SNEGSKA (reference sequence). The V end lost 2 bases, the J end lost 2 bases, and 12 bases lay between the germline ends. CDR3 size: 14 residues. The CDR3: CSARIGAGNTEAFF. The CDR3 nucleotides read TGCAGTGCTAGAATTGGGGCGGGTAACACTGAAGCTTTCTTT.

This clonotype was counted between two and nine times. This CDR3 is CSAGQGGVFNQPQHF. In DNA form, the CDR3 reads TGCAGTGCAGGACAGGGGGGGGTCTTCAATCAGCCCCAGCATTTT. V gene TRBV20-1 combines with J gene TRBJ1-5; 10 bases are a match to TRBD1. This CDR3 has 15 residues. Germline lookup yields CDR1 DFQATT and CDR2 SNEGSKA (reference sequence). V was pared by 6 bases and J by 3 bases, with 8 bases of the junction left unmatched.

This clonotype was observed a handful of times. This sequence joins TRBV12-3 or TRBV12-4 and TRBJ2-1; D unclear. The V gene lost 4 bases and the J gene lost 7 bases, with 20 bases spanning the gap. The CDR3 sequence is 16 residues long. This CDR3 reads CASSSPRIALRNEQFF. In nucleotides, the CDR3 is TGTGCCAGCAGTTCCCCTCGTATAGCCCTCCGGAATGAGCAGTTCTTC.

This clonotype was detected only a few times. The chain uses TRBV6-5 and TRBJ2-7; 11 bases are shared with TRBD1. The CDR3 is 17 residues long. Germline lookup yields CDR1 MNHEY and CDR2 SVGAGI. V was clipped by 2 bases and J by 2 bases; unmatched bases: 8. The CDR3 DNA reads TGTGCCAGCAGTTACGGAAGGGGGACAGGGGGGCCCTACGAGCAGTACTTC. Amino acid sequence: CASSYGRGTGGPYEQYF.

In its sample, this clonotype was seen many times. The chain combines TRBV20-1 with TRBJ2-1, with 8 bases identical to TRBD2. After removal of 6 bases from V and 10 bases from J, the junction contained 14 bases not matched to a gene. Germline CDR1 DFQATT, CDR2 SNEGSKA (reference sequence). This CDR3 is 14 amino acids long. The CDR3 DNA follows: TGCAGTGCCCCCGGGCGGGGGGTAACCATCGAGCAGTTCTTC. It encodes CSAPGRGVTIEQFF.

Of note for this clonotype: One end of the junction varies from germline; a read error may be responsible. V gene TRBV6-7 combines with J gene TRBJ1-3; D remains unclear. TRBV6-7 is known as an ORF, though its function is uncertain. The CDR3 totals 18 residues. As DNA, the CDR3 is TGTACCAGCTGTTTAGAAGTAACGGGCCGTTACTCTGGAAACACCATATATTTT. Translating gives CTSCLEVTGRYSGNTIYF.

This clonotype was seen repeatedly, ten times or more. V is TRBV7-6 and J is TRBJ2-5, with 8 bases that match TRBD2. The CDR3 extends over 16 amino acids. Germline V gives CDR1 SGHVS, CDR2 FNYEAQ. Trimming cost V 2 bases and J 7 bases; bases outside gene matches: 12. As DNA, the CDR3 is TGTGCCAGCAGCTTAAGGGGACTAGGCGCCGATGGGACCCAGTACTTC. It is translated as CASSLRGLGADGTQYF.

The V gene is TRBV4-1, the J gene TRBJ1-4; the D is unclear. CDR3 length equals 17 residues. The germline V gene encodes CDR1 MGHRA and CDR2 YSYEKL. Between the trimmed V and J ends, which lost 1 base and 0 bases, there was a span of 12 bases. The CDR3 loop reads CASSQGAVVATNEKLFF. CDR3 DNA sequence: TGCGCCAGCAGCCAAGGGGCGGTAGTTGCAACTAATGAAAAACTGTTTTTT.

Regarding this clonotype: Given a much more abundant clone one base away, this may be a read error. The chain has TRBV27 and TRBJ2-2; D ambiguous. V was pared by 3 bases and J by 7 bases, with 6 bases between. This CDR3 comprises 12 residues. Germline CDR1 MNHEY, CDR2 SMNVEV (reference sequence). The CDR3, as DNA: TGTGCCAGCAGTTTTCAGCACGGGGAGCTGTTTTTT. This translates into CASSFQHGELFF.

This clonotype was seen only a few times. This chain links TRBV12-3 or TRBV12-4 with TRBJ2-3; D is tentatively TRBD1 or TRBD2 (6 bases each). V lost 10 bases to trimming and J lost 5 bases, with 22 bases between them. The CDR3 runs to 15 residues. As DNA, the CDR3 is TGTGCCACTGGGCTTGGGGGGCTCCCTGGAGATACGCAGTATTTT. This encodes CATGLGGLPGDTQYF.

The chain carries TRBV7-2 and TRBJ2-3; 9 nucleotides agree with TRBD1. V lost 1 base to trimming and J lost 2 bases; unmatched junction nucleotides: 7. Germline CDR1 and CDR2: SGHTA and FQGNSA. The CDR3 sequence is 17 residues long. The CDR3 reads CASSLVGQGRATDTQYF. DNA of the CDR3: TGTGCCAGCAGCTTAGTAGGACAGGGGAGGGCCACAGATACGCAGTATTTT.

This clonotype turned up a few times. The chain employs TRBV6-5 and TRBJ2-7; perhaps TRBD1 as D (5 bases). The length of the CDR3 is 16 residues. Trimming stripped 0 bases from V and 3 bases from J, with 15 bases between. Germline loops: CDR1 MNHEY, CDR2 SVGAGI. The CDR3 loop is CASSYSGHSNFYEQYF. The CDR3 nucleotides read TGTGCCAGCAGTTACTCGGGGCACTCGAATTTCTACGAGCAGTACTTC.

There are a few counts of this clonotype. CDR3 in amino acids: CASSFEAGLSTDTQYF. The CDR3 nucleotides read TGCGCCAGCAGCTTTGAGGCGGGGTTGAGCACAGATACGCAGTATTTT. This sequence joins TRBV5-1 and TRBJ2-3; TRBD2 might be the D (6 bases). Germline V CDR1 and CDR2: SGHRS, YFSETQ. The CDR3 length is 16 residues. The V and J ends lost 2 bases and 0 bases respectively, with 13 bases between them.

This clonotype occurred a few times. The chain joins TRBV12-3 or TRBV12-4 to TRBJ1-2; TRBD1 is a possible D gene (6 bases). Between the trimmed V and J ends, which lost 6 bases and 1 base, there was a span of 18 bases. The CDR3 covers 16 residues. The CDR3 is CASRYRVGTFNYGYTF. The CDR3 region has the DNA TGTGCCAGCAGATACAGGGTGGGGACTTTTAACTATGGCTACACCTTC.

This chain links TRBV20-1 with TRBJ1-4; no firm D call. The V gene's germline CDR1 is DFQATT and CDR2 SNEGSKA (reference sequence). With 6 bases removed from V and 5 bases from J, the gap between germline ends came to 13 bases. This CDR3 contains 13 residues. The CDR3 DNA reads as TGCAGTGCCAGGACTCCCCCCAATGAAAAACTGTTTTTT. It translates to CSARTPPNEKLFF.

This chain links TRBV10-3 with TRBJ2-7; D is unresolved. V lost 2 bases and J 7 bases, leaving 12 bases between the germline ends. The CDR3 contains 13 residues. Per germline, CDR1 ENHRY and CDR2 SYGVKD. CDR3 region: CAISEHLEREQYV. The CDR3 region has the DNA TGTGCCATCAGTGAGCATCTCGAGAGGGAGCAGTACGTC.

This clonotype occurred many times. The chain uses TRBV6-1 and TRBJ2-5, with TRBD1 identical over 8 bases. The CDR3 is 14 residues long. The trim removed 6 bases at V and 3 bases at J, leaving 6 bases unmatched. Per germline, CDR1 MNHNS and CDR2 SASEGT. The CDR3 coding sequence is TGTGCCAGCAGGCCCAGGGGGCGAGAAGAGACCCAGTACTTC. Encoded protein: CASRPRGREETQYF.